This T cell receptor beta chain comes out of a study of cytomegalovirus exposure and HLA in healthy donors. V gave up 3 bases and J gave up 1 base, with 11 bases separating them. The germline gives CDR1 KGHSH, CDR2 LQKENI. CDR3 length: 15 residues. Broader study findings: HLA alleles showed associations with some 15,000 TCR beta sequences in a later analysis, at a 0.05 false discovery rate.

60 Vbeta and 13 Jbeta primers were used in PCR. Data came from immunoSEQ multiplex PCR; TCRdb stores just in-frame clones and leaves some out. The sample totals about 200,000 clones. Comments on this clone: Its antigen is as yet unknown.

The receptor was derived from a man younger than 40 in good health and CMV-seronegative. The sequenced material came from PBMCs. The chain has TRBV18 and TRBJ2-3; perhaps TRBD1 as D (6 bases). The DNA for the CDR3 is TGTGCCAGCTCACCTTGGACAGAGGGCACAGATACGCAGTATTTT. This codes for CASSPWTEGTDTQYF.